A single sample gave rise to the 3 T cell receptor beta chains below, sequenced in a study of regulatory T cells in long-lasting Graves disease. Libraries of TCR beta came from iRepertoire HTBI primers plus Arm-PCR of CDR3 regions. A single record per CDR3 protein comes from TCRdb applying MiXCR to the multiplex PCR reads. The sample records 300,000 to 400,000 distinct CDR3 sequences, 16% being singletons. Time point here: newly diagnosed GD, antithyroid drugs for less than 3 months. After RNA was extracted from PBMCs, the TCR library was made from it. These data are also associated with another study on T cells in Graves' hyperthyroidism and ophthalmopathy.

Sequencing used peripheral blood mononuclear cells (PBMCs), obtained at new diagnosis, from a patient treated with antithyroid drugs. The receptor source for this set is a man aged 40-50 years with Graves disease.

In its sample, this clonotype was seen many times. The gene calls are TRBV28 and TRBJ1-1; D gene unclear. The CDR3 spans 12 residues. The germline V gene encodes CDR1 MDHEN and CDR2 SYDVKM. Deletions cut 7 bases from V and 4 bases from J, with 10 bases between. The CDR3 DNA reads as TGTGCCAGCACAGTTTTCCCCACTGAAGCTTTCTTT. Amino acid sequence: CASTVFPTEAFF.

This clonotype was found many times. This chain uses TRBV5-1 with TRBJ2-3; D uncertain. CDR3 size: 14 residues. V lost 0 bases, J lost 3 bases, and 8 bases lay in between. Looked up from germline, CDR1 is SGHRS and CDR2 is YFSETQ. The DNA for the CDR3 is TGCGCCAGCAGCTTGGGGCAGGCGACAGATACGCAGTATTTT. Its protein is CASSLGQATDTQYF.

This clonotype was counted ten times or more. The genes are TRBV4-2 and TRBJ2-5, with 8 nucleotides matching TRBD2. This CDR3 spans 14 amino acids. The V and J ends lost 4 bases and 9 bases, in that order; junction bases with no gene match: 10. The germline CDR1 and CDR2 sequences are LGHNA and YNFKEQ. The DNA of the CDR3 is TGTGCCAGCAGCCGGGGACTAGAAGGTCAGGCCCAGTACTTC. Its protein is CASSRGLEGQAQYF.